Reported below is one T cell receptor (beta chain). Its matching antigen is unknown. Generated by immunoSEQ multiplex PCR, the TCRdb table keeps only in-frame clones and is missing some. The data hold about 93,000 clones, with roughly 89% observed a single time. The sample is drawn from a study of T cell responses to AZD1222 COVID-19 vaccine. The study, taken as a whole, reports: The donor group comprised mostly white British people and more females; the analysis possibly underestimated clonal diversity. Nearly half of the spike-specific TCRs reportedly recognize variant regions that carry no mutations. Regions 160-218 and 743-854 dominated among vaccine-associated CD4 TCRs spanning spike. The breadth and depth of Spike-specific TCRs increased once two AZD1222 doses had been given.

With 6 bases removed from V and 0 bases from J, the gap between germline ends came to 8 bases. Germline V lookup: CDR1 SNHLY, CDR2 FYNNEI. The length of the CDR3 is 14 residues. This clonotype was obtained from an adult in good health. Sample: peripheral blood, taken on day 0 of MenACWY control vaccination. This chain joins TRBV2 and TRBJ2-2; the D is unclear. CDR3 sequence reads: CASRVRSNTGELFF. CDR3 bases: TGTGCCAGCAGAGTCAGGTCGAACACCGGGGAGCTGTTTTTT. Full variable domain (outside the CDR3, taken from reference TRBV2 and TRBJ2-2): EPEVTQTPSHQVTQMGQEVILRCVPISNHLYFYWYRQILGQKVEFLVSFYNNEISEKSEIFDDQFSVERPDGSNFTLKIRSTKLEDSAMYFCASRVRSNTGELFFGEGSRLTVL.